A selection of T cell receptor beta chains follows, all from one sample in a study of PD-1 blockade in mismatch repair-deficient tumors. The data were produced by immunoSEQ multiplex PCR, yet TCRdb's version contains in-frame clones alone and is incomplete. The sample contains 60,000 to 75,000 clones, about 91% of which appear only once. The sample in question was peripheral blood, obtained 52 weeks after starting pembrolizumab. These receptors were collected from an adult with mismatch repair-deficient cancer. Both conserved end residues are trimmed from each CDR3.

CDR3 protein: ASSEIGGEQF
V gene: TRBV6-4
CDR3 length: 10

CDR3 protein: ASSLGVASGSYEQY
V gene: TRBV5-4
CDR3 length: 14

CDR3 protein: AIPGTEGPAGSNEQF
V gene: TRBV7-9
CDR3 length: 15

CDR3 protein: AWNIAAGELF
V gene: TRBV30
CDR3 length: 10

CDR3 protein: ASSLGLTYEQY
V gene: TRBV5-1
CDR3 length: 11

CDR3 protein: ASSEYGHDGYT
V gene: TRBV25-1
CDR3 length: 11

CDR3 protein: ASKGAGNEQF
V gene: TRBV9
CDR3 length: 10

CDR3 protein: AWSIWREGSGETQY
V gene: TRBV30
CDR3 length: 14

CDR3 protein: ASSSLTGVDEQY
V gene: TRBV27
CDR3 length: 12

CDR3 protein: ASSPGRDPGTQY
V gene: TRBV5-6
CDR3 length: 12

CDR3 protein: ASSGAGGLNTGELF
V gene: TRBV4-1
CDR3 length: 14

CDR3 protein: ASRTLENSSYNEQF
V gene: TRBV6-7
CDR3 length: 14

CDR3 protein: ASSPGGELPGVIFAF
V gene: TRBV28
CDR3 length: 15

CDR3 protein: ASSQDIRVDTQY
V gene: TRBV4-3
CDR3 length: 12

CDR3 protein: ASSPGANTIY
V gene: TRBV6-1
CDR3 length: 10

CDR3 protein: ASSTGGVMNTEAF
V gene: TRBV2
CDR3 length: 13

CDR3 protein: ASSYVGVQGGEQF
V gene: TRBV5-1
CDR3 length: 13

CDR3 protein: ASSGGSEAF
V gene: TRBV5-1
CDR3 length: 9